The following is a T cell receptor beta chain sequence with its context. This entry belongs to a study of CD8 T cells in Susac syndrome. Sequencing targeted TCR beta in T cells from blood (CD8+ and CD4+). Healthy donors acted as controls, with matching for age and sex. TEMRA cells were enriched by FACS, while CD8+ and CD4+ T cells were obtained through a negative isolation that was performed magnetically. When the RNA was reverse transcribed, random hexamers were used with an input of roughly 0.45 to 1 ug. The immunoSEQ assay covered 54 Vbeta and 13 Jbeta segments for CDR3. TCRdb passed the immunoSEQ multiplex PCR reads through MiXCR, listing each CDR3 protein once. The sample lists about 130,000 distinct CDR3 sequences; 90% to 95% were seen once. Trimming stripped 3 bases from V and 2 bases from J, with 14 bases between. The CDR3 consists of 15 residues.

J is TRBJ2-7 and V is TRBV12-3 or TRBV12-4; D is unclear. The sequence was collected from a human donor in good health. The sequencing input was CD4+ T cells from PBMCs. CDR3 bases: TGTGCCAGCAGTTTGGTAGAGACTCTTACCTACGAGCAGTACTTC. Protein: CASSLVETLTYEQYF.